This T cell receptor beta chain was captured by sequencing in a study of blood T cell repertoires in COVID-19. Study in general: Specimens from acute and convalescent COVID-19 originated in the United States, Italy and Spain. In each case, the material was cDNA or gDNA derived from T cells, B-cell-depleted T cells, or PBMCs.

The cohort comprised adults aged roughly 18 to 95 years residing in 24 US areas. As processed by the authors: Estimated nucleated cell counts came from reference gene primer amplification. The table came from immunoSEQ multiplex PCR; TCRdb's copy has only in-frame clones and leaves some out. V and J calls plus clone size are reproduced from that table; the DNA served to infer D and trimming. The sample holds about 400,000 clones, nearly 90% seen once. V was cut by 7 bases and J by 0 bases, with 16 bases left in between. The CDR3 is made up of 16 amino acids. Germline CDR1 KGHSY, CDR2 FQNENV. The source material was PBMCs or T cells enriched from blood (not recorded which). The clonotype comes from a woman aged 18-29 years with acute COVID-19. The chain is built from TRBV16 and TRBJ1-5, with D unclear. As DNA, the CDR3 is TGTGCCAGCACCACATGGGAGATCTATAGCAATCAGCCCCAGCATTTT. Translated, it gives CASTTWEIYSNQPQHF.